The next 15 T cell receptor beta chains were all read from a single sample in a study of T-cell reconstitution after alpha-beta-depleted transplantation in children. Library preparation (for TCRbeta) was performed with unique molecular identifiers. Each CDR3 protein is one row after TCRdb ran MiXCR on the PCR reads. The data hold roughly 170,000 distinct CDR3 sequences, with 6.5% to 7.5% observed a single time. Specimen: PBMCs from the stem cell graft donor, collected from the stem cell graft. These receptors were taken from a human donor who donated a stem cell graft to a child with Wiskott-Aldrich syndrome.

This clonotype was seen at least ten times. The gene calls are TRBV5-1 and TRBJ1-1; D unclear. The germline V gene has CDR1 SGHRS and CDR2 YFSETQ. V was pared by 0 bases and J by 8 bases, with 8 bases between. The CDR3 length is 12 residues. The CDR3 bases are TGCGCCAGCAGCTTGGGGGTAGGAGAAGCTTTCTTT. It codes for CASSLGVGEAFF.

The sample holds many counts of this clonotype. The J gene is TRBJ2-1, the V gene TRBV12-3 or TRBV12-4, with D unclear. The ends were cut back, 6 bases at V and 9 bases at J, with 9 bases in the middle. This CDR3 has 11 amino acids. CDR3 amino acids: CASRSSSEQFF. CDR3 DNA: TGTGCCAGCAGATCCAGTAGTGAGCAGTTCTTC.

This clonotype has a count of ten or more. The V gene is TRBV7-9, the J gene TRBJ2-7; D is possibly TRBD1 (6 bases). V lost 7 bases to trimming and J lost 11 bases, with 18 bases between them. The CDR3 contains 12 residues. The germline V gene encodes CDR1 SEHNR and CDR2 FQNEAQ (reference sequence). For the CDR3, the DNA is TGTGCCAGCACCGGATCTCGGGGACAAAAGTACTTC. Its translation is CASTGSRGQKYF.

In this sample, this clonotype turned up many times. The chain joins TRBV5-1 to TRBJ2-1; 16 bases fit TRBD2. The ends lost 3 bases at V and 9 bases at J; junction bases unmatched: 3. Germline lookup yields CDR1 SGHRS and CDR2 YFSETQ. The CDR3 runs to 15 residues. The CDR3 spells CASSSGTSGRGEQFF. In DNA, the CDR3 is TGCGCCAGCAGCTCGGGGACTAGCGGGAGGGGTGAGCAGTTCTTC.

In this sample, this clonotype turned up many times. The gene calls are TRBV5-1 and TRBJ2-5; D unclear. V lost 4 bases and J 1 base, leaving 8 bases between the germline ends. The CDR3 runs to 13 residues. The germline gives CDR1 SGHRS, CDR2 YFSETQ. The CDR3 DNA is TGCGCCAGCAGCCCAAACACCCAAGAGACCCAGTACTTC. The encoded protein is CASSPNTQETQYF.

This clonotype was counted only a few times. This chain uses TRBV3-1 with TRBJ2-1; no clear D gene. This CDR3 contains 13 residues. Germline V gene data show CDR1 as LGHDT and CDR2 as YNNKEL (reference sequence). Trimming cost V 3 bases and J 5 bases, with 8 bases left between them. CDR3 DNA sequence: TGTGCCAGCAGCCAGACTCGGAACAATGAGCAGTTCTTC. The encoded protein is CASSQTRNNEQFF.

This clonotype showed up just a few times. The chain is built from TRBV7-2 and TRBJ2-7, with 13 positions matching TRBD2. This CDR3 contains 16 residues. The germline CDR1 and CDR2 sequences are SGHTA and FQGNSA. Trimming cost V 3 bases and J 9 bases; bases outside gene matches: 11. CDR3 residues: CASSFDGLAGAAGQYF. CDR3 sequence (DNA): TGTGCCAGCAGCTTCGACGGACTAGCGGGGGCGGCGGGGCAGTACTTC.

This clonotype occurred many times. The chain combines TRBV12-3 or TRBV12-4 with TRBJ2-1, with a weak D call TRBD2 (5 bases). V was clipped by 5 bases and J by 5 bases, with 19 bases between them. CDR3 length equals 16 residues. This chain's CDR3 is CASSPEARDRDNEQFF. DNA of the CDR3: TGTGCCAGCAGTCCAGAAGCGAGGGATAGGGACAATGAGCAGTTCTTC.

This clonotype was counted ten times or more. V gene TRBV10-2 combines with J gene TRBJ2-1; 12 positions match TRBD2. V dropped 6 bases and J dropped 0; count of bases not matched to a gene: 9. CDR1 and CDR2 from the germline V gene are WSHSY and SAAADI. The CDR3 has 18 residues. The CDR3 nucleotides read TGCGCCAGCAGCCCGCGGACTAGCGGGACCCGCTCCTACAATGAGCAGTTCTTC. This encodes CASSPRTSGTRSYNEQFF.

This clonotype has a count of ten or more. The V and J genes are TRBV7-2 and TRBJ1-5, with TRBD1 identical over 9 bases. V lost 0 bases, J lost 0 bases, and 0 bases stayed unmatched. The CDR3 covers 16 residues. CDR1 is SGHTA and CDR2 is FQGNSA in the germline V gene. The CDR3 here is CASSLAGQGSNQPQHF. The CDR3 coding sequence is TGTGCCAGCAGCTTAGCGGGACAGGGTAGCAATCAGCCCCAGCATTTT.

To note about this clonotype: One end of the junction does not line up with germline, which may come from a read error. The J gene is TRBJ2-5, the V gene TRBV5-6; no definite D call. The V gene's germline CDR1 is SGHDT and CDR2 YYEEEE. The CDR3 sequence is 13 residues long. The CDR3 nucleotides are TGTGCCATCAGCCCGGAGCTCCACGAGACCCAGTACTTC. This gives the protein CAISPELHETQYF.

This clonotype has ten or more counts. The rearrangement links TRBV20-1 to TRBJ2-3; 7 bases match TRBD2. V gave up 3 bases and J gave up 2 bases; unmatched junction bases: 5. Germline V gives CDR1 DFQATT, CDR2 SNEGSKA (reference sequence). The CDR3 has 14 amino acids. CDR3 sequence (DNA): TGCAGTGCTAGTCGACTAGCCAACACAGATACGCAGTATTTT. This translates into CSASRLANTDTQYF.

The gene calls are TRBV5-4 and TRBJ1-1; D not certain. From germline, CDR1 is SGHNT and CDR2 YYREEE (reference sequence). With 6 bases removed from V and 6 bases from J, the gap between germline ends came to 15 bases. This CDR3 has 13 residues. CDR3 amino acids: CASKRALKAEAFF. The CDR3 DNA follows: TGTGCCAGCAAAAGGGCTCTGAAAGCTGAAGCTTTCTTT.

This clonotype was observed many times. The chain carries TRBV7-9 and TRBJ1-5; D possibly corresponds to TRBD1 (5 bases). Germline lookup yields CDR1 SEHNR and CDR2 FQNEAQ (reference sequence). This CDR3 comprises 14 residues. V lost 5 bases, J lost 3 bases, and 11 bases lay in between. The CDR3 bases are TGTGCCAGCAGCCAGTGGGGGTCCAATCAGCCCCAGCATTTT. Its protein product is CASSQWGSNQPQHF.

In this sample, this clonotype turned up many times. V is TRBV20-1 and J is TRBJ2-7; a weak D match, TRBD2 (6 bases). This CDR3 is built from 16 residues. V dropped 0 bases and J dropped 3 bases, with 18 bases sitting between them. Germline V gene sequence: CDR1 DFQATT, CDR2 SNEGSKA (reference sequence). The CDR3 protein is CSARDQIKAGIYEQYF. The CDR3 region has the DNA TGCAGTGCTAGAGATCAAATTAAAGCGGGTATCTACGAGCAGTACTTC.